The next 21 T cell receptor beta chains were all read from a single sample in a study of T cells in localized non-small cell lung cancer. The table came from immunoSEQ multiplex PCR; TCRdb's copy has only in-frame clones and leaves some out. The profile shows tens of thousands of clones, roughly 80% of them singletons. The sample consisted of PBMCs, taken before any cancer treatment. Receptor source: a man between 35 and 75 years old with stage II lung adenocarcinoma.

This chain links TRBV7-3 with TRBJ2-3; TRBD2 agrees at 7 bases. Germline V CDR1 and CDR2: SGHTA, FQGTGA. Unmatched junction bases numbered 6, after V lost 6 bases and J lost 6 bases. This CDR3 has 13 amino acids. This chain's CDR3 is CASSVSGYDTQYF. The CDR3 DNA reads TGTGCCAGCAGTGTTAGCGGGTACGATACGCAGTATTTT.

J is TRBJ2-7 and V is TRBV7-2, with TRBD2 matching 9 bases. The CDR3 consists of 12 residues. The junction had 4 bases not matched to a gene; V was cut back by 7 bases and J by 6 bases. The germline gives CDR1 SGHTA, CDR2 FQGNSA. The CDR3 spells CASNAGGREQYF. The CDR3 DNA reads as TGTGCCAGCAACGCGGGGGGGCGCGAGCAGTACTTC.

CDR3 region: CTAARDQLAAVLGDTQYF. DNA of the CDR3: TGCACCGCCGCGCGGGACCAACTAGCAGCGGTACTAGGGGATACGCAGTATTTT. The rearrangement joins TRBV29-1 to TRBJ2-3, with D perhaps TRBD2 (6 bases). Germline V gene data show CDR1 as SQVTM and CDR2 as ANQGSEA. CDR3 size: 18 residues.

V is TRBV21-1 and J is TRBJ2-5; no check of the table's D call, TRBD1, against the DNA was made. TRBV21-1 is classified as a pseudogene. The CDR3 totals 17 residues. The DNA for the CDR3 is TGTGCCAGCACCGATCAGGGGACAGCCGACTTACAAGAGACCCAGTACTTC. Translated: CASTDQGTADLQETQYF.

The chain joins TRBV7-3 to TRBJ2-3; the match to TRBD1 covers 9 bases. The CDR3 contains 17 residues. Germline CDR1 reads SGHTA; CDR2 reads FQGTGA. V trimming: 0 bases; J trimming: 1 base; junction bases outside the gene matches: 5. The CDR3 loop is CASSLTGTGTRTDTQYF. DNA for the CDR3: TGTGCCAGCAGCTTAACCGGGACAGGGACACGCACAGATACGCAGTATTTT.

This chain joins TRBV5-4 and TRBJ2-5; TRBD2 is a possible D gene (5 bases). Germline V gives CDR1 SGHNT, CDR2 YYREEE (reference sequence). CDR3 length: 14 residues. V was trimmed by 0 bases and J by 1 base, leaving 7 bases between them. The CDR3 DNA sequence: TGTGCCAGCAGCTTGGATCGGGGCCAAGAGACCCAGTACTTC. Translating it yields CASSLDRGQETQYF. Using reference TRBV5-4 and TRBJ2-5 for the parts outside the CDR3, the full variable domain is ETGVTQSPTHLIKTRGQQVTLRCSSQSGHNTVSWYQQALGQGPQFIFQYYREEENGRGNFPPRFSGLQFPNYSSELNVNALELDDSALYLCASSLDRGQETQYFGPGTRLLVL.

The chain employs TRBV14 and TRBJ2-6; tentative D call: TRBD1 (6 bases). CDR3 length equals 17 residues. Between the trimmed V and J ends, which lost 4 bases and 4 bases, there was a span of 17 bases. Germline values: CDR1 SGHDN, CDR2 FVKESK. The chain's CDR3 is CASSPVGAGAGANVLTF. The CDR3 nucleotides are TGTGCCAGCAGCCCCGTGGGGGCAGGGGCCGGGGCCAACGTCCTGACTTTC.

The chain carries TRBV27 and TRBJ1-4; TRBD1 might be the D (5 bases). The CDR3 runs 17 residues. CDR1 and CDR2 (germline): MNHEY, SMNVEV (reference sequence). V was pared by 5 bases and J by 0 bases, with 16 bases between. This CDR3 is CASSPSRAPTTNEKLFF. The CDR3 DNA reads as TGTGCCAGCAGTCCGTCCAGGGCCCCCACAACTAATGAAAAACTGTTTTTT.

The chain carries TRBV28 and TRBJ1-5; unclear D gene. Germline values: CDR1 MDHEN, CDR2 SYDVKM. The CDR3 consists of 12 residues. V dropped 4 bases and J dropped 7 bases, with 8 bases sitting between them. DNA for the CDR3: TGTGCCAGCAGTTCGACGGGGCAGCCCCAGCATTTT. Amino acid sequence: CASSSTGQPQHF.

The chain joins TRBV19 to TRBJ1-4, with TRBD1 identical over 8 bases. Germline V CDR1 and CDR2: LNHDA, SQIVND (reference sequence). J lost 6 bases, V lost 5 bases, and 5 bases had no gene match. The CDR3 has 14 residues. In nucleotides, the CDR3 is TGTGCCAGTAGTGGACAGGGAGTATATGAAAAACTGTTTTTT. It codes for CASSGQGVYEKLFF.

The J gene is TRBJ2-6, the V gene TRBV7-6; TRBD1 matches at 8 bases. V lost 1 base, J lost 2 bases, and 16 bases stayed unmatched. Germline values: CDR1 SGHVS, CDR2 FNYEAQ. There are 21 residues in the CDR3. The CDR3 DNA is TGTGCCAGCAGCTTAGAGGGCAGGGGGCTTCGCCTCTCGGCTGGGGCCAACGTCCTGACTTTC. Its translation: CASSLEGRGLRLSAGANVLTF. Full variable domain (rest looked up from reference TRBV7-6 and TRBJ2-6): GAGVSQSPRYKVTKRGQDVALRCDPISGHVSLYWYRQALGQGPEFLTYFNYEAQQDKSGLPNDRFSAERPEGSISTLTIQRTEQRDSAMYRCASSLEGRGLRLSAGANVLTFGAGSRLTVL.

The V call is TRBV30, the J call TRBJ1-2; TRBD1 matches at 7 bases. J lost 1 base, V lost 3 bases, and 11 bases had no gene match. Germline CDR1 GTSNPN, CDR2 SVGIG (reference sequence). This CDR3 has 16 residues. This chain's CDR3 is CAWRKQGIGGNYGYTF. CDR3 sequence (DNA): TGTGCCTGGAGAAAACAGGGGATCGGGGGTAACTATGGCTACACCTTC.

DNA for the CDR3: TGTGCCAGCAGGGGGTCAGGCAATCAGCCCCAGCATTTT. It translates to CASRGSGNQPQHF. The V and J genes are TRBV27 and TRBJ1-5; D is undetermined. The CDR3 is 13 amino acids. Trimming left V 6 bases short and J 2 bases short, with 8 bases between. The germline gives CDR1 MNHEY, CDR2 SMNVEV (reference sequence).

V is TRBV27 and J is TRBJ2-7, with no clear D. This CDR3 has 15 residues. V lost 6 bases and J lost 0, with 15 bases in between. Germline V gene sequence: CDR1 MNHEY, CDR2 SMNVEV (reference sequence). CDR3 region: CASRLTWASSYEQYF. The CDR3 DNA follows: TGTGCCAGCAGGCTGACTTGGGCTAGCTCCTACGAGCAGTACTTC.

The chain carries TRBV7-2 and TRBJ2-2; D is ambiguous. CDR1 is SGHTA and CDR2 is FQGNSA in the germline V gene. The CDR3 loop spans 17 amino acids. Trimming took 1 base from V and 2 from J, leaving 14 bases between them. The CDR3 sequence: CASSLEGVPLNTGELFF. In nucleotides, the CDR3 is TGTGCCAGCAGCTTAGAAGGTGTCCCCTTAAACACCGGGGAGCTGTTTTTT.

This chain uses TRBV7-9 with TRBJ2-6; TRBD1 matches 9 bases. This CDR3 is built from 12 residues. J gave up 13 bases and V 6 bases, and 4 bases lay outside the gene matches. Germline assignment: CDR1 SEHNR and CDR2 FQNEAQ (reference sequence). CDR3 DNA sequence: TGTGCCAGCAGTCCAGACAGGGGGGTCCTGACTTTC. Protein: CASSPDRGVLTF. Variable domain in full (rest from reference TRBV7-9 and TRBJ2-6): DTGVSQNPRHKITKRGQNVTFRCDPISEHNRLYWYRQTLGQGPEFLTYFQNEAQLEKSRLLSDRFSAERPKGSFSTLEIQRTEQGDSAMYLCASSPDRGVLTFGAGSRLTVL.

V usage is TRBV29-1 and J usage is TRBJ2-3; D gene uncertain. The V gene lost 8 bases and the J gene lost 2 bases, with 14 bases spanning the gap. The length of the CDR3 is 13 residues. Germline loops: CDR1 SQVTM, CDR2 ANQGSEA. The CDR3 protein is CSSLGVITDTQYF. CDR3 nucleotide sequence: TGCAGCAGCTTAGGAGTTATCACAGATACGCAGTATTTT.

The J gene is TRBJ2-3, the V gene TRBV28; a weak D match, TRBD2 (6 bases). The germline V and J ends were trimmed by 6 bases and 2 bases, with 9 bases remaining between them. The CDR3 has 13 residues. Germline V gene sequence: CDR1 MDHEN, CDR2 SYDVKM. The CDR3 DNA sequence: TGTGCCAGCAGAGGAGGGGTCACAGATACGCAGTATTTT. This sequence encodes CASRGGVTDTQYF.

The chain uses TRBV28 and TRBJ2-7; D is possibly TRBD2 (6 bases). V shed 5 bases and J shed 4 bases, with 15 bases lying between them. CDR3 size: 14 residues. CDR1 is MDHEN and CDR2 is SYDVKM in the germline V gene. The CDR3 spells CASSDLGAGYEQYF. The CDR3 bases are TGTGCCAGCAGTGACCTCGGTGCGGGGTACGAGCAGTACTTC.

The chain uses TRBV7-2 and TRBJ1-1, with D possibly TRBD1 on 6 matching bases. Trimming removed 5 bases from V and 0 bases from J, with 10 bases in between. Germline loops: CDR1 SGHTA, CDR2 FQGNSA. The CDR3 runs 14 residues. The CDR3 DNA is TGTGCCAGCAGCCCCAGACAGGTGAACACTGAAGCTTTCTTT. The encoded protein is CASSPRQVNTEAFF. Combining the CDR3 with reference TRBV7-2 and TRBJ1-1 gives the whole variable domain GAGVSQSPSNKVTEKGKDVELRCDPISGHTALYWYRQSLGQGLEFLIYFQGNSAPDKSGLPSDRFSAERTGGSVSTLTIQRTQQEDSAVYLCASSPRQVNTEAFFGQGTRLTVV.

CDR3 residues: CASSLQGQKNIQYF. The DNA of the CDR3 is TGTGCCAGCAGCTTACAAGGGCAAAAAAACATTCAGTACTTC. The chain uses TRBV5-4 and TRBJ2-4; D call uncertain. CDR1 and CDR2 (germline): SGHNT, YYREEE (reference sequence). V dropped 2 bases and J dropped 4 bases, with 10 bases sitting between them. This CDR3 comprises 14 residues.